This TCR beta chain was profiled in a study of blood T cells in healthy people across ages. This CDR3 region has 12 residues. Trimming removed 6 bases from V and 7 bases from J, with 12 bases in between. The authors ran a second PCR of roughly 6 to 12 cycles using a sample-barcoded 5' primer and a J-beta primer mix. Each cDNA molecule carried a tag from a template-switch adaptor that contained 12 random nucleotides. TCRdb re-called the 5' RACE reads through MiXCR, storing one row per CDR3 protein. This sample carries about 1,400,000 distinct CDR3 sequences, 59% of them seen once, and the ten largest clones take over 5%.

The gene calls are TRBV12-3 or TRBV12-4 and TRBJ1-1; the D is unclear. The clonotype originates from a man between 18 and 29 years old in good health. The sample comprised blood. This CDR3 reads CASRTRGVEAFF. The CDR3 DNA reads TGTGCCAGCAGGACCCGTGGGGTTGAAGCTTTCTTT.